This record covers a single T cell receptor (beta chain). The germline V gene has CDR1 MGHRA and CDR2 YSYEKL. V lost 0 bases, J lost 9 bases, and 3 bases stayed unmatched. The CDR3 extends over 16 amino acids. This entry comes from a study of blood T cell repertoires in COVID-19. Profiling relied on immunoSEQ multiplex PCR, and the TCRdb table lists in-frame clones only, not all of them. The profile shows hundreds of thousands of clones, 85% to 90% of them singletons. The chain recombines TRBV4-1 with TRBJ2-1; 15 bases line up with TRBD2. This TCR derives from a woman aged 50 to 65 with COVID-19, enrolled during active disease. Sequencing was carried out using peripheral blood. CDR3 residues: CASSQEGTSGRPEQFF. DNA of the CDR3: TGCGCCAGCAGCCAAGAAGGGACTAGCGGGAGGCCTGAGCAGTTCTTC.